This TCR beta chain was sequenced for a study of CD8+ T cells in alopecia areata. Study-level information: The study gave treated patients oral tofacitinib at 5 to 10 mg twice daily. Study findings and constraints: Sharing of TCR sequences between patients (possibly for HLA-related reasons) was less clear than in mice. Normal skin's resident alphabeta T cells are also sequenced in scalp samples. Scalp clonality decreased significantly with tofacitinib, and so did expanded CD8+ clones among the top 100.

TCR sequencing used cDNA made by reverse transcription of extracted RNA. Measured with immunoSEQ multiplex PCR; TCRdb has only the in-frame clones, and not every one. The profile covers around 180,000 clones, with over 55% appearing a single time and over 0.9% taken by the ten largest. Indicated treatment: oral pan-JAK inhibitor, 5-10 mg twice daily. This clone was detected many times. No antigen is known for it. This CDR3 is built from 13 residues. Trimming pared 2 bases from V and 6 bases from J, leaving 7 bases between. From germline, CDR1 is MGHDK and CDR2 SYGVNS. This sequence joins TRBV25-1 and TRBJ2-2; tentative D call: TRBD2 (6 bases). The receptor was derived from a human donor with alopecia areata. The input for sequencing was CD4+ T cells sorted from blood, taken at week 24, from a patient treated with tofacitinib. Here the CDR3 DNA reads TGTGCCAGCAGTGAAGCGGGGCCCGGGGAGCTGTTTTTT. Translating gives CASSEAGPGELFF.